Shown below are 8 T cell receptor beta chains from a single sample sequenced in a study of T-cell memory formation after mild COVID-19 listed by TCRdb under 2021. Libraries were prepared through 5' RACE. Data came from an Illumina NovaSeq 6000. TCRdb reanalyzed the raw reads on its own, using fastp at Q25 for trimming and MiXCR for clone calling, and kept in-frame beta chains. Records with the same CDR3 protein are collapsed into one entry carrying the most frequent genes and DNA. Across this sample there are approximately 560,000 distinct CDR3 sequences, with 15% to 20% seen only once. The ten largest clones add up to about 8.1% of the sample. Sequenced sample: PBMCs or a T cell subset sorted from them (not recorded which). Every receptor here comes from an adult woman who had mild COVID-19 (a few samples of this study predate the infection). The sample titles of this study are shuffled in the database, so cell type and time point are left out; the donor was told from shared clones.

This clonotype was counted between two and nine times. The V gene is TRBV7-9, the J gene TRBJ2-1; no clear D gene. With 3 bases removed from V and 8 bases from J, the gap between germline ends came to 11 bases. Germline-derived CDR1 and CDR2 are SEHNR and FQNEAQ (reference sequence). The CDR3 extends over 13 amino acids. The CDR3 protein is CASSFPGTDEQFF. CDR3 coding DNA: TGTGCCAGCAGCTTTCCGGGTACTGATGAGCAGTTCTTC.

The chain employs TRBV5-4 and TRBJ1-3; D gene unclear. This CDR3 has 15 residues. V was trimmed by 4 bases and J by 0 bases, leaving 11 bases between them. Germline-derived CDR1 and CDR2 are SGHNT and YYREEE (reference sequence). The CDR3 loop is CASSNGPNSGNTIYF. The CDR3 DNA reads TGTGCCAGCAGCAATGGACCGAACTCTGGAAACACCATATATTTT.

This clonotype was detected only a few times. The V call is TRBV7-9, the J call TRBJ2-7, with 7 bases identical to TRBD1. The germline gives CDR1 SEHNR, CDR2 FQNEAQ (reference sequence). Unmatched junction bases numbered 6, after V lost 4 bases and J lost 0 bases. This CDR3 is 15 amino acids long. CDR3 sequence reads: CASSSNRGFSYEQYF. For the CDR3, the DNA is TGTGCCAGCAGCTCCAACAGGGGCTTCTCCTACGAGCAGTACTTC.

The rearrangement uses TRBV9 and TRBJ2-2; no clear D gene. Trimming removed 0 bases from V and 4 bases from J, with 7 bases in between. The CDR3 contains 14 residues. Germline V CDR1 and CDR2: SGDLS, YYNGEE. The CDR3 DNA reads TGTGCCAGCAGCGTAGTAGGCCTCACCGGGGAGCTGTTTTTT. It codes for CASSVVGLTGELFF.

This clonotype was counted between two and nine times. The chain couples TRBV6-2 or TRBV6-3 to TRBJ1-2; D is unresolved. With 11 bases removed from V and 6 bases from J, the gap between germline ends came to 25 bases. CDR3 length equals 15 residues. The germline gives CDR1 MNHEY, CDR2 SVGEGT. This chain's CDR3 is CAPASTGFDDHGYTF. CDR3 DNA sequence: TGTGCCCCGGCCTCCACGGGCTTTGACGATCATGGCTACACCTTC.

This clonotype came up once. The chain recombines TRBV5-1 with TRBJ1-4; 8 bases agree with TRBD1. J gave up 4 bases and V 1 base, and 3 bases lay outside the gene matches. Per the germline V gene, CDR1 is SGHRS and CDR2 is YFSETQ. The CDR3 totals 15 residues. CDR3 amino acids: CASSLRTGSNEKLFF. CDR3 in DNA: TGCGCCAGCAGCTTGCGGACAGGGAGTAATGAAAAACTGTTTTTT.

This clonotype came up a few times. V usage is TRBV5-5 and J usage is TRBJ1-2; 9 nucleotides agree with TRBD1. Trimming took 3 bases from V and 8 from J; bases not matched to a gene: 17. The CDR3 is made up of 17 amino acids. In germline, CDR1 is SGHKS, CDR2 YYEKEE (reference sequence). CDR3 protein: CASSSSHLGQGMKGYTF. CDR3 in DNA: TGTGCCAGCAGCTCGAGCCACTTAGGACAGGGGATGAAGGGCTACACCTTC.

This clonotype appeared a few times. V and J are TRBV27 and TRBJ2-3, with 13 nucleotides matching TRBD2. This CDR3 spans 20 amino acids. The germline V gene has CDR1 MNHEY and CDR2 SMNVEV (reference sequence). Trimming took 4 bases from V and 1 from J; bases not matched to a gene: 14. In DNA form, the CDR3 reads TGTGCCAGCAGTTCCCCAGCGGGGACTAGCGGGGCGGTTCGCACAGATACGCAGTATTTT. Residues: CASSSPAGTSGAVRTDTQYF.